This TCR beta chain is from a study of T-cell reconstitution after alpha-beta-depleted transplantation in children. TCRbeta library construction was performed incorporating unique molecular identifiers. TCRdb reprocessed the PCR reads via MiXCR and lists one record per CDR3 protein. The table includes a few hundred thousand distinct CDR3 sequences, around 13% detected once. The sequences come from PBMCs from the stem cell graft donor, collected from the stem cell graft. The sequence derives from a human donor who donated a stem cell graft to a child with combined immunodeficiency.

CDR3 nucleotide sequence: TGTGCCAGCAGCCAAGGGCTTGGGACAAGTAGTACCTACGAGCAGTACTTC. Its protein product is CASSQGLGTSSTYEQYF. V usage is TRBV6-2 or TRBV6-3 and J usage is TRBJ2-7; perhaps TRBD1 as D (6 bases). The germline CDR1 and CDR2 sequences are MNHEY and SVGEGT. Deletions cut 6 bases from V and 2 bases from J, with 23 bases between. The CDR3 is 17 residues long.